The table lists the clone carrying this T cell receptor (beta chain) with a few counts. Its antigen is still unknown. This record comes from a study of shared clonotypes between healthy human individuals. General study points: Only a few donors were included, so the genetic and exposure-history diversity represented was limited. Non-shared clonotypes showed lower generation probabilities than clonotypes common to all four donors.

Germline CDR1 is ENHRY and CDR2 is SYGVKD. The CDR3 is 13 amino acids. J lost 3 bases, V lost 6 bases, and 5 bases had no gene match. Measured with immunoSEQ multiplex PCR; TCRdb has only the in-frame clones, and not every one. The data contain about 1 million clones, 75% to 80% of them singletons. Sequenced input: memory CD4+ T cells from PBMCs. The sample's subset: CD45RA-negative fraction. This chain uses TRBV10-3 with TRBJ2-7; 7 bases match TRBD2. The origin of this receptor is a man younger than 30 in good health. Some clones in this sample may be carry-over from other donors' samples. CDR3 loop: CAIRDPGGYEQYF. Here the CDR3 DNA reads TGTGCCATCAGGGACCCGGGAGGCTACGAGCAGTACTTC.